Reported below is one T cell receptor (beta chain). The sample is drawn from a study of shared clonotypes between healthy human individuals. Study as a whole: For every donor, three CD4 naive, three CD4 memory, two CD8 naive and one CD8 memory plates were used.

The CDR3 has 14 amino acids. Deletions cut 7 bases from V and 1 base from J, with 11 bases between. Looked up from germline, CDR1 is MNHNS and CDR2 is SASEGT. Here immunoSEQ multiplex PCR was the method, and the copy in TCRdb shows in-frame clones only, minus some. The table lists roughly 2.4 million clones, approximately 96% of them singletons. This TCR derives from a young man in good health. The sample consisted of naive CD4+ T cells sorted from blood. This sample's subset: CD45RA+ positively selected. The chain couples TRBV6-1 to TRBJ1-5; weak D call: TRBD1 (6 bases). CDR3 sequence reads: CASIRTASNQPQHF. Here the CDR3 DNA reads TGTGCCAGCATCAGGACAGCGAGCAATCAGCCCCAGCATTTT.